This T cell receptor (beta chain) stems from a study of regulatory T cells in long-lasting Graves disease. CDR3 length equals 16 residues. J was trimmed by 2 bases and V by 4 bases; bases with no gene match: 8. CDR1 and CDR2 (germline): MNHEY, SMNVEV (reference sequence). Time point defined: persistent/refractory GD, antithyroid drugs over 5 years with positive TRAb. The TCR library used RNA extracted from PBMCs. Arm-PCR of CDR3 regions and iRepertoire HTBI primers were the basis on which TCR beta libraries were built. Each CDR3 protein is one row after TCRdb ran MiXCR on the multiplex PCR reads. The data show fewer than 550,000 distinct CDR3 sequences, 20% to 25% seen once. This clonotype was observed a handful of times.

This clonotype originated in a female donor with Graves disease. This sample comprised peripheral blood mononuclear cells (PBMCs), obtained when the disease was refractory, from a patient treated with antithyroid drugs. The rearrangement uses TRBV27 and TRBJ2-7; 10 bases map to TRBD1. CDR3 sequence (DNA): TGTGCCAGCAGTTCCCGCCTCGGGACAGGGGCCTACGAGCAGTACTTC. It encodes CASSSRLGTGAYEQYF.